The 18 T cell receptor beta chains below all came from one sample that was sequenced in a study of T cells after yellow fever vaccination. TCRdb reanalysed the 5' RACE reads using MiXCR and keeps one entry per CDR3 protein. The sample includes approximately 250,000 distinct CDR3 sequences, roughly 4% of them seen just once. The sample here was PBMCs, taken 15 days after the yellow fever booster vaccination. These receptors all stem from a man aged 18 to 29 who received the YFV17D yellow fever vaccine.

This clonotype was detected ten times or more. The chain links TRBV5-1 to TRBJ1-1; possible D gene TRBD1, 6 bases. The germline gives CDR1 SGHRS, CDR2 YFSETQ. With 4 bases removed from V and 8 bases from J, the gap between germline ends came to 12 bases. This CDR3 has 12 residues. The CDR3 is CASSPIQGEAFF. The CDR3 coding sequence is TGCGCCAGCAGCCCAATACAGGGCGAAGCTTTCTTT.

At least ten counts were recorded for this clonotype. The V gene is TRBV5-6, the J gene TRBJ1-5, with D maybe TRBD1 (6 bases). Germline values: CDR1 SGHDT, CDR2 YYEEEE. V was pared by 2 bases and J by 1 base, with 10 bases between. CDR3 length: 15 amino acids. This CDR3 is CASSFRGASNQPQHF. CDR3 DNA: TGTGCCAGCAGCTTTAGGGGGGCGAGCAATCAGCCCCAGCATTTT.

This clonotype was seen at least ten times. The chain combines TRBV7-2 with TRBJ2-1, with D hard to call. There are 12 residues in the CDR3. V dropped 5 bases and J dropped 10 bases, with 12 bases sitting between them. Germline CDR1 reads SGHTA; CDR2 reads FQGNSA. In DNA form, the CDR3 reads TGTGCCAGCAGCCAGGCACTTGTGGAGCAGTTCTTC. It encodes CASSQALVEQFF.

In this sample, this clonotype turned up many times. The V gene is TRBV19, the J gene TRBJ2-7; tentative D call: TRBD2 (7 bases). This CDR3 is 14 amino acids long. Per the germline V gene, CDR1 is LNHDA and CDR2 is SQIVND (reference sequence). The germline V and J ends were trimmed by 3 bases and 6 bases, with 15 bases remaining between them. The CDR3 reads CASSMGGHESEQYF. Here the CDR3 DNA reads TGTGCCAGTAGTATGGGGGGGCATGAGAGCGAGCAGTACTTC.

The V gene is TRBV4-1, the J gene TRBJ1-3; D may be TRBD1 (6 bases). In germline, CDR1 is MGHRA, CDR2 YSYEKL. Trimming stripped 4 bases from V and 0 bases from J, with 16 bases between. The CDR3 runs 17 residues. The CDR3, as DNA: TGCGCCAGCAGCCGAGGGGGGATAATCCTCTCTGGAAACACCATATATTTT. Translating gives CASSRGGIILSGNTIYF.

The sample holds many counts of this clonotype. The genes are TRBV24-1 and TRBJ2-5; D ambiguous. Germline V CDR1 and CDR2: KGHDR, SFDVKD. This CDR3 comprises 11 residues. The V gene lost 3 bases and the J gene lost 5 bases, with 3 bases spanning the gap. The CDR3 sequence is CATSDRETQYF. The CDR3 coding sequence is TGTGCCACCAGTGATAGGGAGACCCAGTACTTC.

The sample holds many counts of this clonotype. The chain has TRBV9 and TRBJ1-2; 7 nucleotides agree with TRBD1. This CDR3 contains 16 residues. CDR1 SGDLS and CDR2 YYNGEE come from the germline V gene. The junction had 9 bases not matched to a gene; V was cut back by 0 bases and J by 4 bases. Written as DNA, the CDR3 is TGTGCCAGCAGCGTAGGAATTTGGGGACAGTCCTATGGCTACACCTTC. Protein: CASSVGIWGQSYGYTF.

This clonotype was recorded at least ten times. The chain joins TRBV7-9 to TRBJ1-5; 9 bases fit TRBD1. The CDR3 is made up of 15 amino acids. V lost 5 bases and J lost 7; bases outside the gene matches: 9. Germline CDR1 SEHNR, CDR2 FQNEAQ (reference sequence). The CDR3: CASSQGTGQGQPQHF. The CDR3 region has the DNA TGTGCCAGCAGCCAGGGGACAGGGCAAGGCCAGCCCCAGCATTTT. Filled out from reference TRBV7-9 and TRBJ1-5, the complete variable domain reads DTGVSQNPRHKITKRGQNVTFRCDPISEHNRLYWYRQTLGQGPEFLTYFQNEAQLEKSRLLSDRFSAERPKGSFSTLEIQRTEQGDSAMYLCASSQGTGQGQPQHFGDGTRLSIL.

This clonotype was observed many times. This chain connects TRBV20-1 to TRBJ2-3; tentatively, D is TRBD1 (6 bases). The CDR3 totals 16 residues. Germline V gene lookup returns CDR1 DFQATT and CDR2 SNEGSKA (reference sequence). Trimming took 0 bases from V and 0 from J, leaving 13 bases between them. The CDR3 is CSARDRTVQSTDTQYF. CDR3 coding DNA: TGCAGTGCTAGAGATCGGACAGTGCAAAGCACAGATACGCAGTATTTT.

This clonotype occurred many times. The chain employs TRBV7-6 and TRBJ1-1; D not certain. The length of the CDR3 is 14 residues. V dropped 1 base and J dropped 4 bases, with 10 bases sitting between them. The germline CDR1 and CDR2 sequences are SGHVS and FNYEAQ. As DNA, the CDR3 is TGTGCCAGCAGCTTAGTTGCATTCGGCACTGAAGCTTTCTTT. Amino acids: CASSLVAFGTEAFF.

This clonotype was seen many times. The chain carries TRBV28 and TRBJ1-1, with D tentatively TRBD1 (5 bases). Germline V gives CDR1 MDHEN, CDR2 SYDVKM. Trimming left V 6 bases short and J 10 bases short, with 15 bases between. The CDR3 length is 12 residues. The CDR3 coding sequence is TGTGCCAGCAGCCTCGACAGTTTTCTAGCTTTCTTT. Its translation: CASSLDSFLAFF.

This clonotype was counted ten times or more. The DNA for the CDR3 is TGCGCCAGCAGCCATGTACAGGGGACTAATGAAAAACTGTTTTTT. It codes for CASSHVQGTNEKLFF. The V call is TRBV4-1, the J call TRBJ1-4; 7 nucleotides align to TRBD1. CDR1 and CDR2 (germline): MGHRA, YSYEKL. V was pared by 3 bases and J by 2 bases, with 3 bases of the junction left unmatched. This CDR3 spans 15 amino acids.

The sample holds many counts of this clonotype. The chain has TRBV6-2 or TRBV6-3 and TRBJ1-5; no definite D call. Trimming took off 6 bases at V and 11 bases at J, with 11 bases between the two ends. The CDR3 loop spans 11 amino acids. Looked up from germline, CDR1 is MNHEY and CDR2 is SVGEGT. The CDR3 DNA reads TGTGCCAGCAGAGAGAAGCTGACCCAGCATTTT. Its protein product is CASREKLTQHF.

Turning to this clonotype: A much larger clone differs from this one at a single base, so this may be a read error. The J gene is TRBJ1-3, the V gene TRBV6-5, with D perhaps TRBD1 (5 bases). CDR1 is MNHEY, CDR2 SVGAGI, per germline. The CDR3 sequence is 15 residues long. The CDR3, as DNA: TGTGCCAGCAGTTATACCTACCTGGGGGGGAACACCATATCTTTT. Translating it yields CASSYTYLGGNTISF.

This clonotype was observed many times. This chain connects TRBV5-6 to TRBJ2-7; tentatively, D is TRBD2 (6 bases). The CDR3 consists of 14 residues. V lost 0 bases and J 7 bases, leaving 14 bases between the germline ends. Germline CDR1 reads SGHDT; CDR2 reads YYEEEE. The CDR3 DNA reads as TGTGCCAGCAGCTTGGCCGGAGGGGTTGAGGAGCAGTACTTC. Translation: CASSLAGGVEEQYF.

This clonotype was found many times. The chain links TRBV5-5 to TRBJ2-1, with TRBD1 identical over 7 bases. Germline V gene sequence: CDR1 SGHKS, CDR2 YYEKEE (reference sequence). The CDR3 is 14 amino acids. V trimming: 4 bases; J trimming: 10 bases; junction bases outside the gene matches: 11. CDR3 sequence reads: CASSPPHGQEEQFF. DNA for the CDR3: TGTGCCAGCAGCCCGCCCCACGGACAGGAGGAGCAGTTCTTC.

This clonotype occurred many times. The V and J genes are TRBV27 and TRBJ1-1; D is possibly TRBD1 (5 bases). CDR1 is MNHEY, CDR2 SMNVEV, per germline (reference sequence). This CDR3 contains 15 residues. Trimming took 6 bases from V and 4 from J, leaving 18 bases between them. CDR3 region: CASRPLGEGSTEAFF. The DNA for the CDR3 is TGTGCCAGCAGACCCTTGGGGGAGGGGTCCACTGAAGCTTTCTTT.

In this sample, this clonotype turned up many times. The chain uses TRBV6-2 or TRBV6-3 and TRBJ2-2; D gene unclear. CDR3 size: 15 residues. The V and J ends lost 0 bases and 10 bases respectively, with 15 bases between them. Germline CDR1 and CDR2: MNHEY and SVGEGT. The CDR3 coding sequence is TGTGCCAGCAGTTACTCGGAACAGCCACCGAAGGAGCTGTTTTTT. This codes for CASSYSEQPPKELFF.